The 8 T cell receptor beta chains below come from one sample, sequenced in a study of Graves' ophthalmopathy and Graves' hyperthyroidism. TCR beta CDR3 amplification used RNA transcripts. First-round RT-PCR relied on HTBI primers, and a second-round multiplex PCR came next. Each CDR3 protein gets one entry after TCRdb re-called the multiplex PCR reads with MiXCR. The data contain about 1.1 million distinct CDR3 sequences, less than 45% of them singletons. The sequenced sample consisted of peripheral blood or thyroid tissue (not recorded which). Receptor source: an adult man with Graves' hyperthyroidism.

In its sample, this clonotype was seen a few times. J is TRBJ1-6 and V is TRBV4-3; unclear D gene. The CDR3 totals 20 residues. Per germline, CDR1 LGHNA and CDR2 YSLEER. The V end lost 4 bases, the J end lost 0 bases, and 22 bases lay between the germline ends. The CDR3 nucleotides are TGCGCCAGCAGCCTAAATGCTCGGATCCCGACTAGCTCCTATAATTCACCCCTCCACTTT. It encodes CASSLNARIPTSSYNSPLHF.

This clonotype was counted ten times or more. The genes are TRBV20-1 and TRBJ1-4; D perhaps matches TRBD1 (6 bases). Germline CDR1 is DFQATT and CDR2 is SNEGSKA (reference sequence). This CDR3 region has 15 residues. Trimming took 0 bases from V and 3 from J, leaving 11 bases between them. In nucleotides, the CDR3 is TGCAGTGCTAGAGATGGAGGGGGGGCTAATGAAAAACTGTTTTTT. It codes for CSARDGGGANEKLFF.

Ten or more counts support this clonotype. J is TRBJ2-5 and V is TRBV10-3; D is tentatively TRBD1 or TRBD2 (5 bases each). The V end was cut by 4 bases, the J end by 3 bases, with 15 bases between. Germline CDR1 ENHRY, CDR2 SYGVKD. The CDR3 length is 15 residues. This chain's CDR3 is CAISAPRDGKETQYF. The CDR3 DNA sequence: TGTGCCATCAGTGCCCCCCGGGACGGGAAAGAGACCCAGTACTTC.

Concerning this clonotype itself: This may arise from a read error, as a much more abundant clone is one base away. The genes are TRBV7-6 and TRBJ2-2; 11 bases agree with TRBD2. Germline CDR1 reads SGHVS; CDR2 reads FNYEAQ. This CDR3 has 17 amino acids. The CDR3 reads CASSFLTSGANTEELFF. CDR3 bases: TGTGCCAGCAGCTTCCTGACTAGCGGGGCTAACACCGAGGAGCTGTTTTTT. The entire variable domain, with the rest obtained from reference TRBV7-6 and TRBJ2-2, is as follows: GAGVSQSPRYKVTKRGQDVALRCDPISGHVSLYWYRQALGQGPEFLTYFNYEAQQDKSGLPNDRFSAERPEGSISTLTIQRTEQRDSAMYRCASSFLTSGANTEELFFGEGSRLTVL.

This clonotype was counted many times. The rearrangement links TRBV29-1 to TRBJ2-5; D is perhaps TRBD1 or TRBD2 (5 bases each). With 6 bases removed from V and 5 bases from J, the gap between germline ends came to 19 bases. CDR3 length: 14 residues. Germline-derived CDR1 and CDR2 are SQVTM and ANQGSEA. The CDR3 loop is CSVEGRALRETQYF. The CDR3 bases are TGCAGCGTCGAGGGACGGGCTTTGCGGGAGACCCAGTACTTC.

As concerns this clonotype: The junction shows a germline mismatch at one end, possibly a read error. The chain joins TRBV12-3 or TRBV12-4 to TRBJ2-7, with a possible D match to TRBD2 (5 bases). The CDR3 sequence is 12 residues long. CDR3 amino acids: CATGRRTYEHYF. The CDR3 coding sequence is TGTGCCACCGGACGGAGGACCTACGAGCACTACTTC.

Remarks on this clonotype: A read error is possible here, since a much larger clone lies one base away. The chain is built from TRBV7-9 and TRBJ1-2; 11 bases are a match to TRBD1. Germline V lookup: CDR1 SEHNR, CDR2 FQNEAQ (reference sequence). This CDR3 comprises 16 residues. Trimming at V came to 10 bases and at J to 5 bases, leaving 15 bases not matched to a gene. The DNA for the CDR3 is TGTGCCACCTCACATCCTTCCGGGACAGGGGGTTATGGCTACACCTTC. Its translation is CATSHPSGTGGYGYTF.

At least ten counts were recorded for this clonotype. The chain recombines TRBV20-1 with TRBJ1-1; D possibly corresponds to TRBD1 (5 bases). The V and J ends lost 0 bases and 4 bases respectively, with 18 bases between them. The CDR3 runs to 16 residues. Germline values: CDR1 DFQATT, CDR2 SNEGSKA (reference sequence). The CDR3 sequence: CSARDDRGSLTTEAFF. The CDR3 DNA reads as TGCAGTGCTAGAGATGACCGGGGGTCCCTGACCACTGAAGCTTTCTTT.